This T cell receptor beta chain is from a study of control samples from healthy donors and cancer patients. Sequencing was performed with immunoSEQ multiplex PCR; in TCRdb, only in-frame clones are kept and a portion is missing. There are fewer than 80,000 clones in the sample; roughly 90% occur only once, and 6% lies in the top ten. The ends lost 2 bases at V and 1 base at J; junction bases unmatched: 10. Germline V gives CDR1 KGHSH, CDR2 LQKENI. This CDR3 spans 17 amino acids. The chain links TRBV18 to TRBJ1-1; 7 bases are a match to TRBD1. The TCR was taken from a man in his 60s with colorectal cancer. Sequencing input: PBMCs. Here the CDR3 reads CASSPSQGETGNTEAFF. As DNA, the CDR3 is TGTGCCAGCTCACCATCCCAGGGGGAGACGGGGAACACTGAAGCTTTCTTT.